The 20 T cell receptor beta chains given below trace back to one sample, sequenced in a study of shared clonotypes between healthy human individuals. Sequencing used immunoSEQ multiplex PCR; TCRdb keeps in-frame clones, though not all of them. The sample lists 1.5 million to 1.9 million clones, around 98% occurring once. The specimen sequenced was naive CD4+ T cells sorted from blood. Subset of the sample: CD45RA+ positively selected. The receptor source for this set is a man aged 30-40 years in good health.

The V call is TRBV7-8, the J call TRBJ2-7; D is uncertain. The germline gives CDR1 SGHVS, CDR2 FQNEAQ. The CDR3 runs to 14 residues. V was shortened by 0 bases and J by 3 bases, with 9 bases between the two germline ends. CDR3 residues: CASSLAGSFYEQYF. For the CDR3, the DNA is TGTGCCAGCAGCTTAGCGGGCAGTTTCTACGAGCAGTACTTC.

The chain carries TRBV25-1 and TRBJ2-2; D not resolved. Per germline, CDR1 MGHDK and CDR2 SYGVNS. Trimming cost V 9 bases and J 1 base, with 9 bases left between them. The CDR3 loop spans 13 amino acids. CDR3 DNA sequence: TGTGCCAGTGCAGTCCTGAACACCGGGGAGCTGTTTTTT. Translation: CASAVLNTGELFF.

This chain links TRBV5-1 with TRBJ2-1, with 7 nucleotides matching TRBD2. Losses at the gene ends were 0 bases for V and 12 bases for J; bases not matched to a gene: 6. CDR1 is SGHRS, CDR2 YFSETQ, per germline. The CDR3 has 13 amino acids. The DNA of the CDR3 is TGCGCCAGCAGCTTGGTTTCTAGCGGAAGGCAGTTCTTC. Protein product: CASSLVSSGRQFF.

The CDR3 sequence is CAWSARYGGLHYGYTF. The DNA for the CDR3 is TGTGCCTGGAGCGCTCGTTACGGGGGGTTACACTATGGCTACACCTTC. V gene TRBV30 combines with J gene TRBJ1-2; possible D gene TRBD1, 5 bases. CDR3 size: 16 residues. The germline V gene has CDR1 GTSNPN and CDR2 SVGIG (reference sequence). V dropped 3 bases and J dropped 3 bases, with 20 bases sitting between them.

This chain connects TRBV15 to TRBJ2-1, with 9 nucleotides matching TRBD1. Per the germline V gene, CDR1 is LNHNV and CDR2 is YYDKDF (reference sequence). J lost 7 bases, V lost 4 bases, and 5 bases had no gene match. The CDR3 is 14 residues long. The CDR3 is CATSNGQGRNEQFF. The CDR3, as DNA: TGTGCCACCAGCAATGGACAGGGGAGGAATGAGCAGTTCTTC. The full variable domain, its missing parts supplied by reference TRBV15 and TRBJ2-1, is DAMVIQNPRYQVTQFGKPVTLSCSQTLNHNVMYWYQQKSSQAPKLLFHYYDKDFNNEADTPDNFQSRRPNTSFCFLDIRSPGLGDTAMYLCATSNGQGRNEQFFGPGTRLTVL.

V and J are TRBV18 and TRBJ2-7; tentative D call: TRBD1 (6 bases). Germline lookup yields CDR1 KGHSH and CDR2 LQKENI. Trimming stripped 6 bases from V and 5 bases from J, with 14 bases between. This CDR3 spans 13 amino acids. This CDR3 is CASSLKQGDEQYF. The CDR3 DNA reads as TGTGCCAGCTCGCTAAAACAGGGCGACGAGCAGTACTTC.

The chain links TRBV5-1 to TRBJ1-1; a weak D match, TRBD1 (5 bases). V shed 4 bases and J shed 3 bases, with 10 bases lying between them. Germline V CDR1 and CDR2: SGHRS, YFSETQ. The length of the CDR3 is 13 residues. Here the CDR3 reads CASSPGGYTEAFF. CDR3 nucleotide sequence: TGCGCCAGCAGCCCCGGGGGGTACACTGAAGCTTTCTTT.

CDR3: CASSLGGQGSFSYEQYF. The CDR3 nucleotides read TGTGCCAGCAGTTTAGGGGGGCAGGGGAGTTTCTCCTACGAGCAGTACTTC. This chain connects TRBV28 to TRBJ2-7; possibly TRBD1 or TRBD2 for D (6 bases each). The germline V gene has CDR1 MDHEN and CDR2 SYDVKM. The CDR3 consists of 17 residues. The ends were cut back, 2 bases at V and 0 bases at J, with 17 bases in the middle. Variable domain in full (rest from reference TRBV28 and TRBJ2-7): DVKVTQSSRYLVKRTGEKVFLECVQDMDHENMFWYRQDPGLGLRLIYFSYDVKMKEKGDIPEGYSVSREKKERFSLILESASTNQTSMYLCASSLGGQGSFSYEQYFGPGTRLTVT.

The chain carries TRBV28 and TRBJ2-7; D unclear. The CDR3 sequence is 14 residues long. The germline gives CDR1 MDHEN, CDR2 SYDVKM. V was cut by 2 bases and J by 3 bases, with 11 bases left in between. CDR3 in amino acids: CASSLVGVDYEQYF. Written as DNA, the CDR3 is TGTGCCAGCAGTTTAGTTGGCGTCGACTACGAGCAGTACTTC.

This chain connects TRBV2 to TRBJ2-1; 8 nucleotides match TRBD2. V lost 3 bases, J lost 4 bases, and 2 bases stayed unmatched. The CDR3 consists of 14 residues. Germline CDR1 SNHLY, CDR2 FYNNEI. CDR3 in DNA: TGTGCCAGCAGTGATGCGGGAGGATACAATGAGCAGTTCTTC. Translated, it gives CASSDAGGYNEQFF.

The rearrangement links TRBV18 to TRBJ2-1; 15 nucleotides agree with TRBD2. V dropped 3 bases and J dropped 9; count of bases not matched to a gene: 6. This CDR3 spans 16 amino acids. CDR1 and CDR2 from the germline V gene are KGHSH and LQKENI. The CDR3, as DNA: TGTGCCAGCTCACCCTTTGGACTAGCGGGGGGGGGTGAGCAGTTCTTC. It specifies CASSPFGLAGGGEQFF.

This clone was seen a single time. This chain links TRBV6-6 with TRBJ1-1; 7 nucleotides align to TRBD1. Germline trimming cut 2 bases from V and 5 bases from J; bases unmatched to any gene: 8. Looked up from germline, CDR1 is MNHNY and CDR2 is SVGAGI (reference sequence). The CDR3 extends over 15 amino acids. The CDR3 DNA reads as TGTGCCAGCAGTTACGACAGACAGGGAAGTACTGAAGCTTTCTTT. Its translation is CASSYDRQGSTEAFF.

The chain employs TRBV29-1 and TRBJ1-1; D ambiguous. V was trimmed by 7 bases and J by 5 bases, leaving 8 bases between them. The CDR3 runs 10 residues. Per the germline V gene, CDR1 is SQVTM and CDR2 is ANQGSEA. The CDR3 sequence: CSGRGTEAFF. CDR3 DNA sequence: TGCAGCGGACGGGGAACTGAAGCTTTCTTT.

This chain joins TRBV7-6 and TRBJ2-5, with D possibly matching TRBD2 (7 bases). Trimming pared 2 bases from V and 1 base from J, leaving 17 bases between. This CDR3 spans 17 amino acids. The germline V gene encodes CDR1 SGHVS and CDR2 FNYEAQ. For the CDR3, the DNA is TGTGCCAGCAGCTTACCCAAGGGGGGGGTGGTCCAAGAGACCCAGTACTTC. Protein: CASSLPKGGVVQETQYF.

V and J are TRBV14 and TRBJ2-1, with TRBD2 identical over 10 bases. V was clipped by 4 bases and J by 3 bases; unmatched bases: 6. The CDR3 runs to 16 residues. Germline V gene data show CDR1 as SGHDN and CDR2 as FVKESK. CDR3 DNA: TGTGCCAGCAGCCCGAGCGGGAGGGTTAGCTACAATGAGCAGTTCTTC. It is translated as CASSPSGRVSYNEQFF.

This sequence joins TRBV18 and TRBJ2-7; no clear D gene. Trimming cost V 3 bases and J 6 bases, with 21 bases left between them. The CDR3 is made up of 16 amino acids. In germline, CDR1 is KGHSH, CDR2 LQKENI. CDR3 DNA sequence: TGTGCCAGCTCACCGGCAGAGACGCCCCAGTGGGGCGAGCAGTACTTC. Translation: CASSPAETPQWGEQYF.

The chain joins TRBV9 to TRBJ2-1; perhaps TRBD1 as D (6 bases). The CDR3 is made up of 14 amino acids. Germline assignment: CDR1 SGDLS and CDR2 YYNGEE. Trimming took 4 bases from V and 8 from J, leaving 16 bases between them. The CDR3 nucleotides read TGTGCCAGCAGCTCAAGGGGGTTTCGATATGAGCAGTTCTTC. It specifies CASSSRGFRYEQFF.

The V gene is TRBV30, the J gene TRBJ2-1; TRBD2 matches 8 bases. Germline V gives CDR1 GTSNPN, CDR2 SVGIG (reference sequence). The CDR3 contains 12 residues. V trimming: 8 bases; J trimming: 10 bases; junction bases outside the gene matches: 10. The DNA for the CDR3 is TGTGCCAAGGGACTAGGGGAGCGGGAGCAGTTCTTC. It specifies CAKGLGEREQFF.

The chain combines TRBV10-3 with TRBJ2-5; 10 bases are a match to TRBD1. With 4 bases clipped from V and 4 bases from J, the junction kept 0 bases outside the gene matches. This CDR3 is built from 13 residues. Germline CDR1 ENHRY, CDR2 SYGVKD. CDR3 sequence reads: CAISGTGGETQYF. The CDR3 coding sequence is TGTGCCATCAGTGGGACAGGGGGAGAGACCCAGTACTTC.

The rearrangement joins TRBV7-2 to TRBJ1-1; 8 nucleotides match TRBD1. Germline CDR1 is SGHTA and CDR2 is FQGNSA. Trimming at V came to 2 bases and at J to 1 base, leaving 9 bases not matched to a gene. There are 17 residues in the CDR3. The CDR3 reads CASSLNRGIFGNTEAFF. The CDR3 DNA follows: TGTGCCAGCAGCTTAAACAGGGGGATATTTGGGAACACTGAAGCTTTCTTT.